The 20 T cell receptor beta chains below come from one sample, sequenced in a study of cytomegalovirus exposure and HLA in healthy donors. Clones were read by immunoSEQ multiplex PCR, and TCRdb kept only the in-frame ones, dropping some. The data hold tens of thousands of clones, with around 94% observed a single time. Sequencing used PBMCs. All receptors come from a man aged 18 to 29 in good health and CMV-seropositive.

The chain employs TRBV15 and TRBJ1-2; perhaps TRBD1 as D (5 bases). V was trimmed by 1 base and J by 3 bases, leaving 9 bases between them. CDR3 size: 14 residues. Germline CDR1 is LNHNV and CDR2 is YYDKDF (reference sequence). The CDR3 loop is CATSRGGEDYGYTF. Here the CDR3 DNA reads TGTGCCACCAGCAGAGGGGGCGAAGACTATGGCTACACCTTC.

The chain is built from TRBV2 and TRBJ1-4; D is possibly TRBD1 (6 bases). Germline V lookup: CDR1 SNHLY, CDR2 FYNNEI. Trimming removed 8 bases from V and 8 bases from J, with 18 bases in between. CDR3 length: 14 amino acids. The DNA for the CDR3 is TGTGCCAGCCGACAGGAGACCGTTAGAGAAAAACTGTTTTTT. Its protein is CASRQETVREKLFF.

This chain's CDR3 is CSVHAANTEAFF. In nucleotides, the CDR3 is TGCAGCGTTCACGCGGCGAACACTGAAGCTTTCTTT. This chain connects TRBV29-1 to TRBJ1-1, with no clear D. Germline CDR1 reads SQVTM; CDR2 reads ANQGSEA. V was clipped by 5 bases and J by 1 base, with 8 bases between them. This CDR3 is 12 amino acids long.

The chain carries TRBV5-1 and TRBJ1-3, with 7 bases identical to TRBD1. From germline, CDR1 is SGHRS and CDR2 YFSETQ. This CDR3 comprises 18 residues. Trimming cost V 0 bases and J 4 bases; bases outside gene matches: 13. The CDR3 region has the DNA TGCGCCAGCAGCTTGGCCAAGATCGACAGGGTGGTCGGAAACACCATATATTTT. The encoded protein is CASSLAKIDRVVGNTIYF.

This clone was detected only once. The gene calls are TRBV7-8 and TRBJ2-6, with a tentative D call TRBD1 (6 bases). Germline V gene data show CDR1 as SGHVS and CDR2 as FQNEAQ. The CDR3 is made up of 15 amino acids. With 5 bases removed from V and 4 bases from J, the gap between germline ends came to 12 bases. CDR3 residues: CASSARTAGANVLTF. CDR3 nucleotide sequence: TGTGCCAGCAGCGCGAGGACAGCAGGGGCCAACGTCCTGACTTTC.

V usage is TRBV5-1 and J usage is TRBJ2-6, with D possibly TRBD2 on 7 matching bases. CDR3 length equals 16 residues. V lost 3 bases and J 2 bases, leaving 12 bases between the germline ends. Germline-derived CDR1 and CDR2 are SGHRS and YFSETQ. The chain's CDR3 is CASSWEGVTGANVLTF. CDR3 bases: TGCGCCAGCAGCTGGGAGGGGGTCACTGGGGCCAACGTCCTGACTTTC.

The rearrangement joins TRBV25-1 to TRBJ2-3, with 8 bases lining up with TRBD2. With V trimmed by 3 bases and J by 6 bases, 14 bases remained unmatched. CDR3 length: 17 amino acids. Germline lookup yields CDR1 MGHDK and CDR2 SYGVNS. DNA of the CDR3: TGTGCCAGCAGTGACCACAGACTAGCGAATAAGGGGGATACGCAGTATTTT. Protein sequence: CASSDHRLANKGDTQYF.

The chain is built from TRBV11-1 and TRBJ2-1; possibly TRBD2 for D (6 bases). This CDR3 contains 13 residues. Deletions cut 3 bases from V and 8 bases from J, with 11 bases between. In germline, CDR1 is SGHAT, CDR2 FQDESV (reference sequence). The DNA of the CDR3 is TGTGCCAGCAGCTTGCACAGGAGGGATGAGCAGTTCTTC. This encodes CASSLHRRDEQFF.

This clone was found once. The chain recombines TRBV11-2 with TRBJ2-7, with TRBD1 matching over 8 bases. The CDR3 length is 17 residues. The J segment lost 3 bases and the V segment lost 6 bases, leaving 16 bases of the junction unmatched. Germline CDR1 SGHAT, CDR2 FQNNGV. The CDR3, as DNA: TGTGCCAGCAGTTACGGACAGGGTAAGAATAGGGACTACGAGCAGTACTTC. Its translation: CASSYGQGKNRDYEQYF. Full variable domain (rest looked up from reference TRBV11-2 and TRBJ2-7): EAGVAQSPRYKIIEKRQSVAFWCNPISGHATLYWYQQILGQGPKLLIQFQNNGVVDDSQLPKDRFSAERLKGVDSTLKIQPAKLEDSAVYLCASSYGQGKNRDYEQYFGPGTRLTVT.

This chain connects TRBV5-1 to TRBJ2-7, with TRBD1 identical over 7 bases. The ends lost 4 bases at V and 4 bases at J; junction bases unmatched: 14. The germline CDR1 and CDR2 sequences are SGHRS and YFSETQ. This CDR3 spans 16 amino acids. The CDR3 DNA reads TGCGCCAGCAGCAAGGCCCTTAGGACAGGCGATTACGAGCAGTACTTC. Amino acid sequence: CASSKALRTGDYEQYF.

The chain uses TRBV6-5 and TRBJ1-5; the D gene is possibly TRBD1 (5 bases). The CDR3 covers 15 residues. V lost 0 bases and J 3 bases, leaving 9 bases between the germline ends. In germline, CDR1 is MNHEY, CDR2 SVGAGI. CDR3 nucleotide sequence: TGTGCCAGCAGTTACTCGGTGACAGCCAATCAGCCCCAGCATTTT. As protein: CASSYSVTANQPQHF.

The chain recombines TRBV10-1 with TRBJ2-3, with 7 bases fitting TRBD2. Germline V gene data show CDR1 as WNHNN and CDR2 as SYGVQD (reference sequence). Trimming cost V 2 bases and J 5 bases; bases outside gene matches: 4. This CDR3 region has 14 residues. The CDR3 DNA sequence: TGCGCCAGCAGTGAGATCCCGGGAGGAGATACGCAGTATTTT. It codes for CASSEIPGGDTQYF.

This clone was recorded once. The chain has TRBV7-6 and TRBJ2-7; TRBD2 agrees at 11 bases. The CDR3 length is 15 residues. CDR1 is SGHVS and CDR2 is FNYEAQ in the germline V gene. The V segment lost 4 bases and the J segment 3 bases; nucleotides outside the gene matches: 5. The CDR3 region is CASSYGTSGDYEQYF. The CDR3 nucleotides are TGTGCCAGCAGCTACGGGACTAGCGGAGACTACGAGCAGTACTTC.

The CDR3 loop is CASSLKPGQGTDGYTF. CDR3 bases: TGCGCCAGCAGCCTTAAACCGGGACAGGGAACAGATGGCTACACCTTC. This chain uses TRBV5-1 with TRBJ1-2; 9 bases fit TRBD1. Germline loops: CDR1 SGHRS, CDR2 YFSETQ. There are 16 residues in the CDR3. J was trimmed by 6 bases and V by 4 bases; bases with no gene match: 13.

This chain links TRBV7-8 with TRBJ2-1; 9 positions match TRBD2. Germline V gene lookup returns CDR1 SGHVS and CDR2 FQNEAQ. V trimming: 5 bases; J trimming: 1 base; junction bases outside the gene matches: 6. The length of the CDR3 is 16 residues. This CDR3 is CASSIPGLASYNEQFF. The CDR3 DNA follows: TGTGCCAGCAGCATTCCGGGACTAGCTTCCTACAATGAGCAGTTCTTC.

The V call is TRBV19, the J call TRBJ1-3; the D gene is possibly TRBD1 (5 bases). The CDR3 is 14 residues long. Trimming left V 9 bases short and J 2 bases short, with 14 bases between. The V gene's germline CDR1 is LNHDA and CDR2 SQIVND (reference sequence). As DNA, the CDR3 is TGTGCCAGAACTGACAGTCCCCCTGGAAACACCATATATTTT. This encodes CARTDSPPGNTIYF.

The J gene is TRBJ2-5, the V gene TRBV5-5, with D perhaps TRBD2 (6 bases). V dropped 4 bases and J dropped 2 bases, with 12 bases sitting between them. CDR3 size: 14 residues. Germline CDR1 SGHKS, CDR2 YYEKEE (reference sequence). The CDR3 bases are TGTGCCAGCAGCCGGGGGTGGGCGCAAGAGACCCAGTACTTC. This encodes CASSRGWAQETQYF.

V gene TRBV6-5 combines with J gene TRBJ2-1, with D perhaps TRBD2 (5 bases). V was shortened by 2 bases and J by 6 bases, with 14 bases between the two germline ends. Per germline, CDR1 MNHEY and CDR2 SVGAGI. The CDR3 length is 15 residues. The CDR3 here is CASSYRRLRANEQFF. DNA of the CDR3: TGTGCCAGCAGTTACAGGAGGTTGAGGGCCAATGAGCAGTTCTTC.

This chain uses TRBV6-6 with TRBJ2-6, with D tentatively TRBD1 (6 bases). CDR3 length: 15 residues. Trimming took off 4 bases at V and 2 bases at J, with 9 bases between the two ends. The germline CDR1 and CDR2 sequences are MNHNY and SVGAGI (reference sequence). CDR3 protein: CASSSHRAGANVLTF. DNA of the CDR3: TGTGCCAGCAGTTCCCACAGGGCTGGGGCCAACGTCCTGACTTTC.

The chain combines TRBV7-9 with TRBJ2-5; weak D call: TRBD1 (5 bases). The CDR3 contains 14 residues. Germline-derived CDR1 and CDR2 are SEHNR and FQNEAQ (reference sequence). Trimming stripped 2 bases from V and 9 bases from J, with 16 bases between. The CDR3 loop is CASSLSGNKVSQYF. CDR3 sequence (DNA): TGTGCCAGCAGCTTATCAGGGAACAAGGTGTCCCAGTACTTC.